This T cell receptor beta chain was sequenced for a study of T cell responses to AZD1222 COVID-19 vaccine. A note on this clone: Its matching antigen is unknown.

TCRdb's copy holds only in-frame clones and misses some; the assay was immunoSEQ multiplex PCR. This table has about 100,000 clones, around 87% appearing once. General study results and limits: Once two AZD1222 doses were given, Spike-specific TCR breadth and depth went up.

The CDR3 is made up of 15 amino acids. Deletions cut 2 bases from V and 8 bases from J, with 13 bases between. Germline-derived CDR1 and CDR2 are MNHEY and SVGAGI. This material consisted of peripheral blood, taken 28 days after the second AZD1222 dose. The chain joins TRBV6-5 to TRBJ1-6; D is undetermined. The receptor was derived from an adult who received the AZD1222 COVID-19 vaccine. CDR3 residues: CASSYLARSDSPLHF. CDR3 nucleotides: TGTGCCAGCAGTTACCTCGCCCGATCGGATTCACCCCTCCACTTT.